This T cell receptor (beta chain) was retrieved from a study of multiple sclerosis patients with progressive multifocal leukoencephalopathy. Generated by immunoSEQ multiplex PCR, the TCRdb table keeps only in-frame clones and is missing some. The top ten clones hold 1.9% of a sample with about 30,000 clones, 80% to 95% of them seen once. V was trimmed by 4 bases and J by 1 base, leaving 7 bases between them. Germline V gene data show CDR1 as SNHLY and CDR2 as FYNNEI. The CDR3 has 13 residues. Sample time point: before natalizumab initiation. Sequenced material: PBMCs. The V call is TRBV2, the J call TRBJ1-2, with D maybe TRBD1 (5 bases). This receptor was identified in a man aged 30 to 45 with multiple sclerosis. CDR3 loop: CASSAQGNYGYTF. The CDR3 nucleotides are TGTGCCAGCAGTGCTCAGGGTAACTATGGCTACACCTTC.